Listed here are 29 T cell receptor beta chains from one sample, sequenced in a study of blood T cell repertoires in COVID-19 (dated by TCRdb to about 2020). Libraries came from the immunoSEQ multiplex PCR assay. What TCRdb holds here is the immuneACCESS table cut down to in-frame rearrangements. Part of the clones is not present; checked against another copy, under half of the missing clones reflect an unresolved V gene, and the others are unexplained. Within this sample are about 150,000 clones, with roughly 90% of them counted one time only. The top ten clones comprise about 2% of the sample. Specimen: peripheral blood. The source is a human donor in a cohort sampled during active COVID-19.

V usage is TRBV11-1 and J usage is TRBJ2-5; 8 bases are shared with TRBD2. CDR3 length: 14 residues. Germline V gives CDR1 SGHAT, CDR2 FQDESV (reference sequence). Trimming took 3 bases from V and 5 from J; bases not matched to a gene: 5. CDR3 in DNA: TGTGCCAGCAGCTTTCGGGGGGGCCTGGAGACCCAGTACTTC. Translating it yields CASSFRGGLETQYF.

V usage is TRBV7-9 and J usage is TRBJ2-5; TRBD2 is a possible D gene (5 bases). The CDR3 extends over 15 amino acids. Germline V gives CDR1 SEHNR, CDR2 FQNEAQ (reference sequence). V dropped 2 bases and J dropped 4 bases, with 14 bases sitting between them. Written as DNA, the CDR3 is TGTGCCAGCAGCTTACGTAGGGCGGGTTTAGAGACCCAGTACTTC. Residues: CASSLRRAGLETQYF.

This clone appeared a single time. The V gene is TRBV10-3, the J gene TRBJ2-1; 9 bases line up with TRBD1. Trimming at V came to 4 bases and at J to 0 bases, leaving 1 base not matched to a gene. The CDR3 is made up of 15 amino acids. From germline, CDR1 is ENHRY and CDR2 SYGVKD. Here the CDR3 reads CAISGQGGSYNEQFF. The CDR3 region has the DNA TGTGCCATCAGTGGACAGGGGGGCTCCTACAATGAGCAGTTCTTC.

The rearrangement uses TRBV7-9 and TRBJ2-2; the D gene is possibly TRBD2 (6 bases). V lost 5 bases and J 6 bases, leaving 19 bases between the germline ends. CDR1 is SEHNR, CDR2 FQNEAQ, per germline (reference sequence). This CDR3 is built from 16 residues. The CDR3 region has the DNA TGTGCCAGCAGCCCAAGGGCGGGATGGGAAGCCGGGGAGCTGTTTTTT. It yields the protein CASSPRAGWEAGELFF.

The CDR3 sequence: CASSFLAGGPASQQFF. CDR3 nucleotide sequence: TGTGCCAGCAGCTTTCTAGCGGGGGGGCCCGCTTCCCAGCAGTTCTTC. J is TRBJ2-1 and V is TRBV7-2; 12 bases map to TRBD2. With V trimmed by 3 bases and J by 11 bases, 11 bases remained unmatched. Germline assignment: CDR1 SGHTA and CDR2 FQGNSA. The CDR3 is made up of 16 amino acids.

The V call is TRBV7-2, the J call TRBJ1-1; D is perhaps TRBD1 (5 bases). V was trimmed by 2 bases and J by 4 bases, leaving 11 bases between them. Germline CDR1 SGHTA, CDR2 FQGNSA. CDR3 length: 14 amino acids. The CDR3 protein is CASSLSRESTEAFF. Here the CDR3 DNA reads TGTGCCAGCAGCTTATCCAGGGAAAGCACTGAAGCTTTCTTT.

V usage is TRBV4-2 and J usage is TRBJ1-2; D is unresolved. The CDR3 covers 15 residues. Deletions cut 0 bases from V and 8 bases from J, with 16 bases between. Germline CDR1 reads LGHNA; CDR2 reads YNFKEQ. The CDR3 DNA is TGTGCCAGCAGCCAAGAGGGGTCGCGGGGTATGGGCTACACCTTC. Amino acids: CASSQEGSRGMGYTF.

J is TRBJ1-6 and V is TRBV3-1 (or the pseudogene TRBV3-2); possible D gene TRBD1, 5 bases. The CDR3 is 14 residues long. V was trimmed by 1 base and J by 10 bases, leaving 11 bases between them. From germline, CDR1 is LGHDT and CDR2 YNNKEL (reference sequence). The CDR3: CASSQGQGGSPLHF. The DNA for the CDR3 is TGTGCCAGCAGCCAAGGGCAGGGAGGATCACCCCTCCACTTT.

The V and J genes are TRBV7-3 and TRBJ2-1, with 8 bases aligning to TRBD1. The V gene end was trimmed by 10 bases and the J gene end by 5 bases; junction bases not matched to a gene: 7. From germline, CDR1 is SGHTA and CDR2 FQGTGA. This CDR3 has 13 residues. The CDR3 is CATRDRSNNEQFF. CDR3 nucleotides: TGTGCCACCAGGGACAGGAGTAACAATGAGCAGTTCTTC.

The chain carries TRBV5-1 and TRBJ2-5; a weak D match, TRBD2 (6 bases). This CDR3 has 15 residues. Germline lookup yields CDR1 SGHRS and CDR2 YFSETQ. Trimming stripped 2 bases from V and 2 bases from J, with 13 bases between. CDR3 residues: CASSLWPGGQETQYF. CDR3 bases: TGCGCCAGCAGCTTATGGCCTGGGGGGCAAGAGACCCAGTACTTC. The full variable domain, rest sourced from reference TRBV5-1 and TRBJ2-5, is KAGVTQTPRYLIKTRGQQVTLSCSPISGHRSVSWYQQTPGQGLQFLFEYFSETQRNKGNFPGRFSGRQFSNSRSEMNVSTLELGDSALYLCASSLWPGGQETQYFGPGTRLLVL.

V is TRBV21-1 and J is TRBJ2-4; the D call in the table, TRBD2, was not verified against the DNA. TRBV21-1 is a known pseudogene. The CDR3 covers 13 residues. CDR3 region: CASSKLAKNIQYF. CDR3 coding DNA: TGTGCCAGCAGCAAACTAGCCAAAAACATTCAGTACTTC.

The chain recombines TRBV5-1 with TRBJ2-7; D is perhaps TRBD1 (5 bases). CDR1 and CDR2 (germline): SGHRS, YFSETQ. The CDR3 runs to 16 residues. Trimming removed 4 bases from V and 0 bases from J, with 17 bases in between. The CDR3 nucleotides read TGCGCCAGCAGCCCTGCCTTCACAGGTCACTCCTACGAGCAGTACTTC. Protein: CASSPAFTGHSYEQYF.

The rearrangement uses TRBV28 and TRBJ1-1, with D perhaps matching TRBD1 (5 bases). The CDR3 is made up of 13 amino acids. With 6 bases removed from V and 6 bases from J, the gap between germline ends came to 14 bases. CDR1 is MDHEN and CDR2 is SYDVKM in the germline V gene. CDR3 amino acids: CASRPTRVAEAFF. Written as DNA, the CDR3 is TGTGCCAGCAGGCCGACCAGGGTCGCTGAAGCTTTCTTT.

The chain uses TRBV19 and TRBJ2-1, with a tentative D call TRBD2 (6 bases). Trimming took 8 bases from V and 9 from J, leaving 17 bases between them. CDR3 length: 13 amino acids. Germline V lookup: CDR1 LNHDA, CDR2 SQIVND (reference sequence). CDR3 in DNA: TGTGCCAGTGCGACTAGTGTATATGGTGAGCAGTTCTTC. Protein: CASATSVYGEQFF.

The genes are TRBV6-2 or TRBV6-3 and TRBJ2-5; D is perhaps TRBD2 (5 bases). V was clipped by 5 bases and J by 2 bases, with 18 bases between them. CDR3 size: 16 residues. Germline CDR1 reads MNHEY; CDR2 reads SVGEGT. The CDR3 region has the DNA TGTGCCAGCAGTCACCGGGCCCTCCGAGGGCAAGAGACCCAGTACTTC. Protein sequence: CASSHRALRGQETQYF.

Concerning this clone: One end of the junction varies from germline; a read error may be responsible. J is TRBJ2-7 and V is TRBV7-9; TRBD2 matches 8 bases. The germline V gene has CDR1 SEHNR and CDR2 FQNEAQ (reference sequence). CDR3 length: 12 residues. The CDR3 protein is CASSVDAGLVFF. The CDR3 coding sequence is TGTGCCAGCAGCGTAGACGCGGGACTAGTTTTCTTC.

This clone was seen only once. The J gene is TRBJ1-3, the V gene TRBV14; D is unclear. The CDR3 runs 13 residues. Germline CDR1 and CDR2: SGHDN and FVKESK. Trimming took 3 bases from V and 8 from J, leaving 11 bases between them. CDR3 sequence: CASSQTWGDTIYF. CDR3 nucleotides: TGTGCCAGCAGCCAGACGTGGGGAGACACCATATATTTT.

The chain is built from TRBV7-2 and TRBJ1-1; D uncertain. With 6 bases removed from V and 10 bases from J, the gap between germline ends came to 12 bases. Germline CDR1 reads SGHTA; CDR2 reads FQGNSA. The CDR3 covers 11 residues. CDR3 DNA: TGTGCCAGCAGGACGGGTTATTTAGCTTTCTTT. The encoded protein is CASRTGYLAFF.

This clone was counted once. The rearrangement uses TRBV18 and TRBJ1-5; D remains ambiguous. Trimming took off 3 bases at V and 5 bases at J, with 14 bases between the two ends. The CDR3 totals 15 residues. In germline, CDR1 is KGHSH, CDR2 LQKENI. The CDR3 DNA reads as TGTGCCAGCTCACCGGGGAACGGGGAGTATCAGCCCCAGCATTTT. The encoded protein is CASSPGNGEYQPQHF.

The chain joins TRBV5-1 to TRBJ2-2; 8 bases map to TRBD2. This CDR3 region has 17 residues. Per the germline V gene, CDR1 is SGHRS and CDR2 is YFSETQ. V shed 0 bases, J shed 4 bases, and the junction held 8 bases outside the gene matches. The CDR3 DNA reads as TGCGCCAGCAGCTTGGGGTCAGGACTAGCATTCACCGGGGAGCTGTTTTTT. Encoded protein: CASSLGSGLAFTGELFF.

This clone was detected many times. The V gene is TRBV7-2, the J gene TRBJ2-3, with D tentatively TRBD1 (6 bases). Germline CDR1 SGHTA, CDR2 FQGNSA. Trimming took 5 bases from V and 7 from J, leaving 22 bases between them. The length of the CDR3 is 16 residues. CDR3: CASSLDDTLGANTQYF. The CDR3 DNA reads TGTGCCAGCAGCCTAGATGACACCCTGGGGGCTAATACGCAGTATTTT.

The rearrangement joins TRBV5-1 to TRBJ2-3; the D gene is possibly TRBD2 (6 bases). The V end lost 6 bases, the J end lost 2 bases, and 13 bases lay between the germline ends. There are 14 residues in the CDR3. Germline CDR1 SGHRS, CDR2 YFSETQ. Here the CDR3 DNA reads TGCGCCAGCAAGTTCGGGACTGCCACAGATACGCAGTATTTT. Translating gives CASKFGTATDTQYF.

This chain uses TRBV5-5 with TRBJ1-5, with D hard to call. Deletions cut 3 bases from V and 1 base from J, with 8 bases between. CDR3 length: 14 residues. In germline, CDR1 is SGHKS, CDR2 YYEKEE (reference sequence). The CDR3 bases are TGTGCCAGCAGCTCCGGGATGAGCAATCAGCCCCAGCATTTT. Protein sequence: CASSSGMSNQPQHF.

The genes are TRBV6-6 and TRBJ2-3; TRBD2 aligns across 9 bases. The CDR3 sequence is 17 residues long. Trimming cost V 5 bases and J 6 bases; bases outside gene matches: 15. CDR1 and CDR2 (germline): MNHNY, SVGAGI (reference sequence). The CDR3 DNA reads TGTGCCAGCAGTCCCCGGGGGCGCGGGAGGGCCAACGATACGCAGTATTTT. Translated, it gives CASSPRGRGRANDTQYF.

The CDR3 DNA sequence: TGTGCCAGCAGCCCGACAGGGCGGTGGTCAGAGACCCAGTACTTC. It yields the protein CASSPTGRWSETQYF. This rearrangement joins TRBV3-1 (or the pseudogene TRBV3-2) to TRBJ2-5, with 7 bases identical to TRBD1. In germline, CDR1 is LGHDT, CDR2 YNNKEL (reference sequence). V trimming: 4 bases; J trimming: 4 bases; junction bases outside the gene matches: 9. This CDR3 contains 15 residues.

The rearrangement uses TRBV24-1 and TRBJ2-1; a possible D gene is TRBD2 (5 bases). The CDR3 loop spans 16 amino acids. Germline loops: CDR1 KGHDR, CDR2 SFDVKD. V was trimmed by 4 bases and J by 1 base, leaving 13 bases between them. CDR3 DNA: TGTGCCACCAGTGACCCGGCCAGAGGGTCCTACAATGAGCAGTTCTTC. Protein sequence: CATSDPARGSYNEQFF.

This rearrangement joins TRBV11-2 to TRBJ2-5; weak D call: TRBD1 (5 bases). The V and J ends lost 1 base and 9 bases respectively, with 15 bases between them. The CDR3 totals 14 residues. Germline V gives CDR1 SGHAT, CDR2 FQNNGV. As DNA, the CDR3 is TGTGCCAGCAGCTTAGCGTCAGGGCCCCGGGCCCAGTACTTC. It is translated as CASSLASGPRAQYF.

The chain employs TRBV5-1 and TRBJ1-4; 9 positions match TRBD1. V lost 0 bases, J lost 6 bases, and 3 bases stayed unmatched. Germline CDR1 and CDR2: SGHRS and YFSETQ. This CDR3 contains 15 residues. The CDR3 coding sequence is TGCGCCAGCAGCTTGGGGGACAGGGTAGATGAAAAACTGTTTTTT. It specifies CASSLGDRVDEKLFF.

The chain uses TRBV5-1 and TRBJ2-5; D is possibly TRBD1 (6 bases). This CDR3 spans 13 amino acids. Trimming left V 4 bases short and J 2 bases short, with 9 bases between. Germline lookup yields CDR1 SGHRS and CDR2 YFSETQ. The CDR3 DNA is TGCGCCAGCAGCACCGGACAGCAAGAGACCCAGTACTTC. It specifies CASSTGQQETQYF.